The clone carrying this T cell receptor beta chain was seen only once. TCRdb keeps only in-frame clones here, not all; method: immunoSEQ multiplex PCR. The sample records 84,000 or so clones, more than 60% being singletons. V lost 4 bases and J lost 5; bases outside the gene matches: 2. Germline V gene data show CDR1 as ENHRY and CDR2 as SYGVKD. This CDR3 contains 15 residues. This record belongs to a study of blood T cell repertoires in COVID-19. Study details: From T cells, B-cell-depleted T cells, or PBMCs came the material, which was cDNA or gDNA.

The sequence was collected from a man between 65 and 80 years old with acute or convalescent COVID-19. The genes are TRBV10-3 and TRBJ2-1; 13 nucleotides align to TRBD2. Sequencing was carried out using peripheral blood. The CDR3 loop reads CAISVLAGGNNEQFF. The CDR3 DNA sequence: TGTGCCATCAGTGTACTAGCGGGGGGGAACAATGAGCAGTTCTTC.